Shown below are 26 T cell receptor beta chains from a single sample sequenced in a study of blood T cell repertoires in COVID-19. Only in-frame clones appear in the TCRdb table, and some are missing; sequencing was by immunoSEQ multiplex PCR. The sample records some 110,000 clones, around four fifths being singletons. The sequencing sample was made of peripheral blood. The receptors were sampled from a man aged 55 to 70 with active or convalescent COVID-19.

The chain recombines TRBV29-1 with TRBJ2-3; 7 nucleotides align to TRBD2. The CDR3 extends over 14 amino acids. The V gene's germline CDR1 is SQVTM and CDR2 ANQGSEA. After removal of 4 bases from V and 4 bases from J, the junction contained 8 bases not matched to a gene. In DNA, the CDR3 is TGCAGCGTTGTGGCGGGAGTAGGCCCAGATACGCAGTATTTT. It yields the protein CSVVAGVGPDTQYF.

V usage is TRBV3-1 (or the pseudogene TRBV3-2) and J usage is TRBJ2-3; 8 bases are shared with TRBD2. The trim removed 2 bases at V and 1 base at J, leaving 5 bases unmatched. Looked up from germline, CDR1 is LGHDT and CDR2 is YNNKEL (reference sequence). This CDR3 contains 16 residues. This chain's CDR3 is CASSQRNSGGTDTQYF. CDR3 coding DNA: TGTGCCAGCAGCCAACGAAATAGCGGGGGCACAGATACGCAGTATTTT.

Comment on this clone: Germline is not matched at one junction end, which may reflect a read error. The chain joins TRBV7-3 to TRBJ2-2; 7 bases are a match to TRBD2. This CDR3 spans 15 amino acids. Germline lookup yields CDR1 SGHTA and CDR2 FQGTGA. The CDR3 reads CASSITSEGTGELFF. In DNA form, the CDR3 reads TGTGCCAGCAGCATAACTAGCGAGGGAACCGGGGAGCTGTTTTTT.

The chain employs TRBV5-1 and TRBJ2-5, with D perhaps matching TRBD1 (5 bases). This CDR3 spans 15 amino acids. V lost 1 base and J 2 bases, leaving 12 bases between the germline ends. The germline CDR1 and CDR2 sequences are SGHRS and YFSETQ. Here the CDR3 reads CASSLRQRLQETQYF. In DNA, the CDR3 is TGCGCCAGCAGCTTGAGACAGCGATTACAAGAGACCCAGTACTTC.

This chain joins TRBV6-2 or TRBV6-3 and TRBJ2-7; TRBD1 might be the D (5 bases). This CDR3 has 12 residues. Germline-derived CDR1 and CDR2 are MNHEY and SVGEGT. V was shortened by 3 bases and J by 7 bases, with 10 bases between the two germline ends. DNA of the CDR3: TGTGCCAGCAGTTATGTCAGGGAAGAGCAGTACTTC. Translated: CASSYVREEQYF.

The rearrangement joins TRBV11-2 to TRBJ2-7, with TRBD2 matching 12 bases. The J segment lost 7 bases and the V segment lost 7 bases, leaving 23 bases of the junction unmatched. This CDR3 is built from 19 residues. Per germline, CDR1 SGHAT and CDR2 FQNNGV. CDR3 residues: CASTVGLILAGGPNGEQYF. Written as DNA, the CDR3 is TGTGCCAGCACTGTAGGGTTAATCCTAGCGGGAGGGCCAAATGGTGAGCAGTACTTC.

CDR3 DNA sequence: TGTGCCAGCAGCTTAGCGCAGGGGAACTATGGCTACACCTTC. Its translation is CASSLAQGNYGYTF. This rearrangement joins TRBV7-9 to TRBJ1-2; the D gene is possibly TRBD1 (6 bases). The CDR3 contains 14 residues. CDR1 is SEHNR, CDR2 FQNEAQ, per germline (reference sequence). With 0 bases removed from V and 2 bases from J, the gap between germline ends came to 7 bases.

This clone is labeled medium-sized. The junction does not match germline at one end; this may be a read error. This chain joins TRBV2 and TRBJ2-5, with D possibly being TRBD2 (6 bases). The CDR3 is made up of 14 amino acids. Germline V CDR1 and CDR2: SNHLY, FYNNEI. CDR3 DNA sequence: TGTGCCAGCAGGGAAGCGGGCTTTGGGGAGACCCAGTACTTC. Its protein product is CASREAGFGETQYF.

V is TRBV29-1 and J is TRBJ1-1; TRBD1 matches 8 bases. The CDR3 length is 14 residues. CDR1 is SQVTM, CDR2 ANQGSEA, per germline. V dropped 0 bases and J dropped 10; count of bases not matched to a gene: 10. CDR3 DNA: TGCAGCGTTGAAGATCCCGACAGGGGAGATACAGCTTTCTTT. It is translated as CSVEDPDRGDTAFF.

The chain links TRBV19 to TRBJ2-1; tentative D call: TRBD2 (6 bases). The V gene lost 7 bases and the J gene lost 4 bases, with 11 bases spanning the gap. The length of the CDR3 is 13 residues. Per germline, CDR1 LNHDA and CDR2 SQIVND (reference sequence). The CDR3 loop reads CASKSGQYNEQFF. CDR3 nucleotides: TGTGCCAGTAAGAGCGGGCAGTACAATGAGCAGTTCTTC.

The V call is TRBV29-1, the J call TRBJ2-3; D not certain. V lost 7 bases and J 4 bases, leaving 12 bases between the germline ends. The CDR3 extends over 12 amino acids. CDR1 is SQVTM and CDR2 is ANQGSEA in the germline V gene. CDR3 residues: CSGRGWPDTQYF. The CDR3 DNA reads as TGCAGCGGCAGAGGTTGGCCAGATACGCAGTATTTT.

V usage is TRBV6-5 and J usage is TRBJ2-7; 11 bases line up with TRBD2. V gave up 6 bases and J gave up 6 bases; unmatched junction bases: 7. The CDR3 spans 14 residues. CDR1 is MNHEY and CDR2 is SVGAGI in the germline V gene. In DNA, the CDR3 is TGTGCCAGCAGCAGACTAGCGGGATACGGCGAGCAGTACTTC. Its translation: CASSRLAGYGEQYF.

This clone has at least ten counts. The chain joins TRBV10-3 to TRBJ2-7; 9 positions match TRBD2. Germline assignment: CDR1 ENHRY and CDR2 SYGVKD. Losses at the gene ends were 11 bases for V and 3 bases for J; bases not matched to a gene: 5. This CDR3 is built from 12 residues. The CDR3 DNA follows: TGTGCCGTAGCGGGAGATAACTACGAGCAGTACTTC. Its protein is CAVAGDNYEQYF.

The sample holds one count of this clone. V and J are TRBV28 and TRBJ1-1, with a tentative D call TRBD1 (6 bases). Trimming pared 2 bases from V and 4 bases from J, leaving 11 bases between. The CDR3 is made up of 14 amino acids. Germline V gene data show CDR1 as MDHEN and CDR2 as SYDVKM. DNA for the CDR3: TGTGCCAGCAGTTTAGTACAGGGTGGCACTGAAGCTTTCTTT. It is translated as CASSLVQGGTEAFF.

V and J are TRBV5-1 and TRBJ1-2; the match to TRBD1 covers 7 bases. Germline-derived CDR1 and CDR2 are SGHRS and YFSETQ. The length of the CDR3 is 13 residues. The V gene end was trimmed by 4 bases and the J gene end by 2 bases; junction bases not matched to a gene: 2. CDR3 bases: TGCGCCAGCAGCGCGACAGGGAACTATGGCTACACCTTC. Amino acid sequence: CASSATGNYGYTF.

The V gene is TRBV27, the J gene TRBJ2-7; TRBD1 might be the D (6 bases). CDR1 is MNHEY, CDR2 SMNVEV, per germline (reference sequence). With 2 bases removed from V and 5 bases from J, the gap between germline ends came to 22 bases. The CDR3 contains 17 residues. CDR3 loop: CASSLAARPGASNEQYF. The CDR3 region has the DNA TGTGCCAGCAGTTTAGCTGCTCGTCCAGGGGCTTCGAACGAGCAGTACTTC.

V gene TRBV9 combines with J gene TRBJ1-5, with TRBD1 matching over 10 bases. V gave up 3 bases and J gave up 2 bases; unmatched junction bases: 2. There are 15 residues in the CDR3. Germline V gene sequence: CDR1 SGDLS, CDR2 YYNGEE. CDR3 in amino acids: CASSDGTGGNQPQHF. The DNA of the CDR3 is TGTGCCAGCAGCGATGGGACAGGGGGCAATCAGCCCCAGCATTTT. Full variable domain (rest looked up from reference TRBV9 and TRBJ1-5): DSGVTQTPKHLITATGQRVTLRCSPRSGDLSVYWYQQSLDQGLQFLIQYYNGEERAKGNILERFSAQQFPDLHSELNLSSLELGDSALYFCASSDGTGGNQPQHFGDGTRLSIL.

The chain uses TRBV7-2 and TRBJ2-7, with TRBD2 matching 7 bases. V gave up 4 bases and J gave up 2 bases; unmatched junction bases: 11. This CDR3 is 16 amino acids long. Germline CDR1 and CDR2: SGHTA and FQGNSA. The CDR3 sequence is CASSYSRGRGTYEQYF. The DNA of the CDR3 is TGTGCCAGCAGCTATAGTCGGGGGAGGGGAACCTACGAGCAGTACTTC.

The rearrangement links TRBV27 to TRBJ1-5, with D hard to call. The V end lost 3 bases, the J end lost 0 bases, and 3 bases lay between the germline ends. CDR1 and CDR2 from the germline V gene are MNHEY and SMNVEV (reference sequence). The CDR3 is made up of 13 amino acids. The CDR3 sequence is CASSFYSNQPQHF. The CDR3 DNA is TGTGCCAGCAGTTTCTATAGCAATCAGCCCCAGCATTTT.

This clone was recorded a few times. This chain connects TRBV6-6 to TRBJ2-7; 12 nucleotides match TRBD2. CDR1 and CDR2 (germline): MNHNY, SVGAGI (reference sequence). V dropped 6 bases and J dropped 4; count of bases not matched to a gene: 7. This CDR3 contains 15 residues. CDR3 nucleotide sequence: TGTGCCAGCAGGGACCTAGCGGGAGGGTCGTACGAGCAGTACTTC. Amino acids: CASRDLAGGSYEQYF.

This clone turned up a few times. V gene TRBV27 combines with J gene TRBJ1-5, with D unclear. Germline V gene sequence: CDR1 MNHEY, CDR2 SMNVEV (reference sequence). Deletions cut 3 bases from V and 3 bases from J, with 6 bases between. This CDR3 region has 13 residues. The DNA for the CDR3 is TGTGCCAGCAGTTTTTCCTTCAATCAGCCCCAGCATTTT. Protein: CASSFSFNQPQHF.

This clone has more than one count but fewer than ten. This same CDR3 is encoded by further DNA sequences in the sample. The chain employs TRBV18 and TRBJ2-7; TRBD2 agrees at 13 bases. This CDR3 is built from 15 residues. Germline CDR1 reads KGHSH; CDR2 reads LQKENI. The J segment lost 2 bases and the V segment lost 3 bases, leaving 1 base of the junction unmatched. The DNA for the CDR3 is TGTGCCAGCTCACCCGGACTAGCGGGAGCCTACGAGCAGTACTTC. This codes for CASSPGLAGAYEQYF.

The rearrangement links TRBV5-4 to TRBJ2-5; 7 nucleotides line up with TRBD1. With V trimmed by 9 bases and J by 4 bases, 3 bases remained unmatched. In germline, CDR1 is SGHNT, CDR2 YYREEE (reference sequence). CDR3 length equals 11 residues. The chain's CDR3 is CAMTGLETQYF. Written as DNA, the CDR3 is TGTGCCATGACAGGGCTAGAGACCCAGTACTTC.

V usage is TRBV10-3 and J usage is TRBJ2-3; 9 bases map to TRBD2. CDR1 is ENHRY and CDR2 is SYGVKD in the germline V gene. The CDR3 has 15 amino acids. Losses at the gene ends were 3 bases for V and 5 bases for J; bases not matched to a gene: 6. The CDR3 DNA reads TGTGCCATCAGTGACCCTAGCGGGAATCTAGATACGCAGTATTTT. Translation gives CAISDPSGNLDTQYF.

V usage is TRBV7-9 and J usage is TRBJ2-1; 10 nucleotides align to TRBD2. The germline CDR1 and CDR2 sequences are SEHNR and FQNEAQ (reference sequence). This CDR3 region has 16 residues. V gave up 5 bases and J gave up 3 bases; unmatched junction bases: 7. CDR3 DNA sequence: TGTGCCAGCAGCGATATGACTAGCGGGTACTACAATGAGCAGTTCTTC. It codes for CASSDMTSGYYNEQFF.

The chain has TRBV27 and TRBJ2-1; 7 bases agree with TRBD1. Trimming took 5 bases from V and 5 from J; bases not matched to a gene: 12. The CDR3 is 16 residues long. The V gene's germline CDR1 is MNHEY and CDR2 SMNVEV (reference sequence). This CDR3 is CASSQTGFGGHNEQFF. For the CDR3, the DNA is TGTGCCAGCAGTCAGACAGGGTTTGGGGGACACAATGAGCAGTTCTTC.